A single sample is the source of the 2 T cell receptor beta chains below, sequenced in a study of radiation and T cells in renal cell carcinoma. Indicated time point: blood 2 weeks post-SBRT. Described treatment: 15 Gy SBRT to primary tumor, nephrectomy 4 weeks later. The data were produced by immunoSEQ multiplex PCR, yet TCRdb's version contains in-frame clones alone and is incomplete. The data contain some 72,000 clones, more than 75% of them singletons. The material sequenced was blood, taken from a patient whose treatment included radiotherapy and nephrectomy. The receptors stem from a man aged 55 to 69 with renal cell carcinoma.

This sequence joins TRBV19 and TRBJ2-2, with D maybe TRBD1 (6 bases). CDR3 size: 17 residues. V was cut by 10 bases and J by 5 bases, with 26 bases left in between. CDR1 LNHDA and CDR2 SQIVND come from the germline V gene (reference sequence). The CDR3 reads CATTGRLGLGQTGELFF. The CDR3, as DNA: TGTGCCACCACAGGGCGGCTAGGTCTTGGCCAGACCGGGGAGCTGTTTTTT.

V and J are TRBV7-8 and TRBJ2-7; no clear D gene. Between the trimmed V and J ends, which lost 4 bases and 3 bases, there was a span of 13 bases. Germline V gives CDR1 SGHVS, CDR2 FQNEAQ. CDR3 length: 14 residues. CDR3 coding DNA: TGTGCCAGCAGCTCACCGCTTGATCGCTACGAGCAGTACTTC. This codes for CASSSPLDRYEQYF.